A single sample gave rise to the 21 T cell receptor beta chains below, sequenced in a study of cytomegalovirus exposure and HLA in healthy donors (dated 2017 in TCRdb). Library prep was done by the immunoSEQ multiplex PCR assay. The multiplex PCR relied on a mix of 60 forward primers for TCR Vbeta segments and 13 reverse primers for TCR Jbeta segments. TCRdb carries this immuneACCESS record with in-frame sequences only. Its versions omit some clonotypes, under half of them owing to an unresolved V gene in the studies checked, with the rest unexplained. This sample's clone table shows about 140,000 clones. 0.85% to 1% of the sample comes from the top ten. The sequenced material came from PBMCs. The origin of the receptors is a male donor in good health and CMV-seronegative.

V usage is TRBV7-2 and J usage is TRBJ2-2; 9 bases align to TRBD1. CDR3 length: 15 residues. Germline V CDR1 and CDR2: SGHTA, FQGNSA. V dropped 5 bases and J dropped 5; count of bases not matched to a gene: 6. The CDR3 spells CASSRDRAVTGELFF. CDR3 nucleotides: TGTGCCAGCAGCCGGGACAGGGCGGTGACCGGGGAGCTGTTTTTT.

The rearrangement joins TRBV27 to TRBJ1-2, with 8 bases fitting TRBD1. The germline V gene has CDR1 MNHEY and CDR2 SMNVEV (reference sequence). Trimming removed 4 bases from V and 2 bases from J; junction bases left unmatched: 6. The CDR3 runs 15 residues. DNA of the CDR3: TGTGCCAGCAGTTGGGTGGGACAGGCAAACTATGGCTACACCTTC. This codes for CASSWVGQANYGYTF.

Note on this clone: Sequence at one end of the junction differs from germline and may be a read error. J is TRBJ2-1 and V is TRBV30, with D possibly being TRBD1 (5 bases). Germline CDR1 reads GTSNPN; CDR2 reads SVGIG (reference sequence). The CDR3 has 14 amino acids. DNA of the CDR3: TGTGCCTGGGTTGACAGCAGCTCCGACAATGAGCAGTTCTTC. Translation: CAWVDSSSDNEQFF.

The chain carries TRBV19 and TRBJ2-5, with 9 bases that match TRBD2. CDR1 is LNHDA, CDR2 SQIVND, per germline (reference sequence). J was trimmed by 5 bases and V by 3 bases; bases with no gene match: 10. The CDR3 runs 16 residues. The CDR3 coding sequence is TGTGCCAGTAGTATGAGGCTAGCGGGGCGTAGGGAGACCCAGTACTTC. As protein: CASSMRLAGRRETQYF.

The chain combines TRBV5-1 with TRBJ2-7; 9 bases line up with TRBD2. V trimming: 5 bases; J trimming: 6 bases; junction bases outside the gene matches: 9. The V gene's germline CDR1 is SGHRS and CDR2 YFSETQ. The CDR3 consists of 14 residues. This CDR3 is CASSPGLASLEQYF. The DNA for the CDR3 is TGCGCCAGCAGTCCGGGACTAGCATCCCTCGAGCAGTACTTC. The full variable domain, rest sourced from reference TRBV5-1 and TRBJ2-7, is KAGVTQTPRYLIKTRGQQVTLSCSPISGHRSVSWYQQTPGQGLQFLFEYFSETQRNKGNFPGRFSGRQFSNSRSEMNVSTLELGDSALYLCASSPGLASLEQYFGPGTRLTVT.

The chain carries TRBV25-1 and TRBJ1-1; D is undetermined. The CDR3 has 13 amino acids. CDR1 is MGHDK and CDR2 is SYGVNS in the germline V gene. V lost 0 bases and J 7 bases, leaving 9 bases between the germline ends. The CDR3, as DNA: TGTGCCAGCAGTGAATATAACGACATTGAAGCTTTCTTT. Amino acids: CASSEYNDIEAFF. The entire variable domain, with the rest obtained from reference TRBV25-1 and TRBJ1-1, is as follows: EADIYQTPRYLVIGTGKKITLECSQTMGHDKMYWYQQDPGMELHLIHYSYGVNSTEKGDLSSESTVSRIRTEHFPLTLESARPSHTSQYLCASSEYNDIEAFFGQGTRLTVV.

The chain couples TRBV18 to TRBJ2-2; D is undetermined. Trimming took off 0 bases at V and 2 bases at J, with 10 bases between the two ends. CDR1 and CDR2 from the germline V gene are KGHSH and LQKENI. The CDR3 totals 16 residues. DNA for the CDR3: TGTGCCAGCTCACCACCGGGCCAGCCAAACACCGGGGAGCTGTTTTTT. Amino acids: CASSPPGQPNTGELFF.

The CDR3 coding sequence is TGTGCCAGCAGGGAGAGGGTTGTACAGCCCCAGCATTTT. Its translation: CASRERVVQPQHF. The chain employs TRBV2 and TRBJ1-5; D gene uncertain. The CDR3 has 13 residues. In germline, CDR1 is SNHLY, CDR2 FYNNEI. The V end was cut by 6 bases, the J end by 7 bases, with 13 bases between.

This sequence joins TRBV28 and TRBJ2-1, with TRBD1 as a possible D gene (6 bases). V was trimmed by 1 base and J by 6 bases, leaving 10 bases between them. This CDR3 has 14 amino acids. Germline lookup yields CDR1 MDHEN and CDR2 SYDVKM. The CDR3 reads CASSLSVGGNEQFF. The CDR3 DNA reads TGTGCCAGCAGTTTATCCGTAGGGGGCAATGAGCAGTTCTTC.

The rearrangement links TRBV7-9 to TRBJ2-1; TRBD1 is a possible D gene (6 bases). V lost 5 bases and J lost 3, with 11 bases in between. This CDR3 region has 14 residues. Germline assignment: CDR1 SEHNR and CDR2 FQNEAQ (reference sequence). The DNA of the CDR3 is TGTGCCAGCAGCCCAGGACAGATCTACAATGAGCAGTTCTTC. Translating it yields CASSPGQIYNEQFF.

The chain is built from TRBV15 and TRBJ2-2; 7 bases match TRBD1. The V gene's germline CDR1 is LNHNV and CDR2 YYDKDF (reference sequence). V was pared by 4 bases and J by 0 bases, with 2 bases of the junction left unmatched. The CDR3 has 15 amino acids. The CDR3 DNA reads TGTGCCACCAGCATGGACAGGTCGAACACCGGGGAGCTGTTTTTT. This codes for CATSMDRSNTGELFF.

The CDR3 spells CASSSGIGGGSGNEQFF. The DNA for the CDR3 is TGCGCCAGCAGCTCGGGGATAGGTGGCGGGAGTGGAAATGAGCAGTTCTTC. The chain combines TRBV5-1 with TRBJ2-1; 7 positions agree with TRBD2. V lost 3 bases to trimming and J lost 7 bases; unmatched junction nucleotides: 16. The V gene's germline CDR1 is SGHRS and CDR2 YFSETQ. CDR3 length equals 17 residues. The full variable domain, rest sourced from reference TRBV5-1 and TRBJ2-1, is KAGVTQTPRYLIKTRGQQVTLSCSPISGHRSVSWYQQTPGQGLQFLFEYFSETQRNKGNFPGRFSGRQFSNSRSEMNVSTLELGDSALYLCASSSGIGGGSGNEQFFGPGTRLTVL.

The gene calls are TRBV30 and TRBJ2-5, with D tentatively TRBD2 (7 bases). The CDR3 spans 13 residues. The germline CDR1 and CDR2 sequences are GTSNPN and SVGIG (reference sequence). Trimming removed 3 bases from V and 5 bases from J, with 13 bases in between. The CDR3 loop reads CAWSRGAAETQYF. CDR3 bases: TGTGCCTGGAGCCGGGGGGCGGCTGAGACCCAGTACTTC. Filled out from reference TRBV30 and TRBJ2-5, the complete variable domain reads SQTIHQWPATLVQPVGSPLSLECTVEGTSNPNLYWYRQAAGRGLQLLFYSVGIGQISSEVPQNLSASRPQDRQFILSSKKLLLSDSGFYLCAWSRGAAETQYFGPGTRLLVL.

The chain couples TRBV30 to TRBJ1-3, with D possibly being TRBD1 (5 bases). V lost 3 bases and J lost 0, with 15 bases in between. From germline, CDR1 is GTSNPN and CDR2 SVGIG (reference sequence). This CDR3 is built from 16 residues. In DNA, the CDR3 is TGTGCCTGGAGGATCGATTTAGGGGTCTCTGGAAACACCATATATTTT. Amino acids: CAWRIDLGVSGNTIYF.

The rearrangement uses TRBV18 and TRBJ2-1; D gene ambiguous. The germline gives CDR1 KGHSH, CDR2 LQKENI. This CDR3 region has 13 residues. Trimming removed 5 bases from V and 8 bases from J, with 13 bases in between. The CDR3, as DNA: TGTGCCAGCTCAGCGGTAGGTTGGGATGAGCAGTTCTTC. Protein sequence: CASSAVGWDEQFF.

This chain uses TRBV2 with TRBJ2-5; 8 bases match TRBD1. CDR1 SNHLY and CDR2 FYNNEI come from the germline V gene. The CDR3 sequence is 14 residues long. Losses at the gene ends were 4 bases for V and 2 bases for J; bases not matched to a gene: 3. CDR3 bases: TGTGCCAGCAGTGTACAGGGGGATCAAGAGACCCAGTACTTC. It translates to CASSVQGDQETQYF.

The V and J genes are TRBV18 and TRBJ1-1; 7 bases map to TRBD1. CDR3 length equals 15 residues. The J segment lost 5 bases and the V segment lost 3 bases, leaving 9 bases of the junction unmatched. Germline V gene sequence: CDR1 KGHSH, CDR2 LQKENI. CDR3 sequence (DNA): TGTGCCAGCTCACCCGCCAGACAGGGTTTGACTGAAGCTTTCTTT. This translates into CASSPARQGLTEAFF.

The chain recombines TRBV4-3 with TRBJ1-1, with D uncertain. The CDR3 totals 13 residues. Germline V lookup: CDR1 LGHNA, CDR2 YSLEER. Trimming cost V 9 bases and J 0 bases, with 11 bases left between them. CDR3 coding DNA: TGCGCCAGTTCCACAGAGATGAACACTGAAGCTTTCTTT. It specifies CASSTEMNTEAFF.

V usage is TRBV6-4 and J usage is TRBJ2-2, with 7 bases aligning to TRBD1. V dropped 5 bases and J dropped 5; count of bases not matched to a gene: 11. The CDR3 extends over 16 amino acids. CDR1 and CDR2 from the germline V gene are MRHNA and SNTAGT. The CDR3 bases are TGTGCCAGCAGTCCGGACAGGCAGGGTGGTACCGGGGAGCTGTTTTTT. This codes for CASSPDRQGGTGELFF.

The V gene is TRBV7-2, the J gene TRBJ2-1; tentatively, D is TRBD1 (6 bases). V lost 5 bases and J lost 4, with 15 bases in between. The CDR3 length is 15 residues. Germline V gene lookup returns CDR1 SGHTA and CDR2 FQGNSA. The DNA for the CDR3 is TGTGCCAGCAGCCAACAGGGAAGGGTTTACAATGAGCAGTTCTTC. Translation: CASSQQGRVYNEQFF. The variable domain in full, completed from reference TRBV7-2 and TRBJ2-1, reads GAGVSQSPSNKVTEKGKDVELRCDPISGHTALYWYRQSLGQGLEFLIYFQGNSAPDKSGLPSDRFSAERTGGSVSTLTIQRTQQEDSAVYLCASSQQGRVYNEQFFGPGTRLTVL.

The genes are TRBV29-1 and TRBJ2-1, with 10 bases lining up with TRBD2. The CDR3 length is 15 residues. The V gene's germline CDR1 is SQVTM and CDR2 ANQGSEA. Trimming cost V 3 bases and J 5 bases; bases outside gene matches: 7. CDR3 bases: TGCAGCGTTGAGGGTAGCGGGAGGTTGGACAATGAGCAGTTCTTC. This gives the protein CSVEGSGRLDNEQFF.